This note documents a single T cell receptor beta chain sequence. It has no known antigen specificity. No much larger clone exists at a distance of one base, and base qualities are not known. The sample originates from a study of blood T cell repertoires in COVID-19 (dated by TCRdb to about 2020). Looking at the study overall: The collaborator samples originated in the United States, Italy and Spain and spanned the acute and convalescent phases of COVID-19. The prospective study material was composed of cDNA or gDNA derived from T cells, B-cell-depleted T cells, or PBMCs. Deeply sampled blood TCRbeta repertoires from subjects exposed to, actively infected with, or recovered from COVID-19 were included in the dataset. The repertoires were released in a freely available public database intended as a resource for research on the immune response to SARS-CoV-2. Samples came from the ongoing ImmuneRACE study (first 160 participants) plus 1,254 subjects from 6 global collaborators. Nearly every sample came with metadata listing a de-identified subject ID, COVID-19 status, age in years and sex. Where available, HLA class I and class II types were obtained from metadata supplied by the sample provider rather than from assay-based typing.

Enrolling through a virtual design, the prospective study's participants ranged in age from roughly 18 to 100 years and lived across about two dozen United States geographic areas. In the prospective study, cohorts were assigned on the basis of participant-reported clinical history obtained from a screening survey and a study questionnaire. Mobile phlebotomists in the prospective study collected whole blood, serum and a nasopharyngeal or oropharyngeal swab from every participant. Additional blood draws and questionnaires over an approximately 2-month period could optionally be provided by prospective study participants. Before DNA extraction, blood samples from the prospective study were shipped at room temperature or frozen. Summary of the overall study and its limitations: How much clinical and demographic metadata was included differed by source and by participant, and the metadata was provided uncurated.

TCRbeta CDR3 regions were amplified from genomic DNA by means of the immunoSEQ Assay, a bias-controlled multiplex PCR. The authors' analysis ran thus. Within the assay, amplification of reference gene primers was used to estimate how many nucleated cells each sample contained. To quantify the absolute abundance of each unique TCRbeta CDR3 rearrangement, sequence reads were collapsed and filtered. Productive Simpson clonality was computed per sample as the square root of Simpson's diversity index over productive rearrangements. Imported from immuneACCESS, the table was reduced by TCRdb to in-frame sequences with V and J called. These copies leave out some clones; in studies compared against another copy, an unresolved V gene accounts for under half, and the cause of the remainder is not known. D and trimming come from the DNA, and the V and J calls and clone size come from that table. The sample table holds under 350,000 clones, of which 80% to 90% were seen once. Around 4% of the sample comes from the top ten.

V is shortened by 3 bases, J by 7 bases, and the region joining them spans 15 bases. Based on the germline V gene, the CDR1 and CDR2 sequences are KGHSH and LQKENI. Including cysteine and phenylalanine, the CDR3 has 14 amino acids. Kept here is only the CDR3 DNA, which spans 42 bases and is read in frame from base 1. This clonotype was obtained from a woman aged 40 to 55 with acute COVID-19. The sequenced sample consisted of PBMCs or T cells enriched from blood (not recorded which). The chain is assembled from TRBV18 and TRBJ1-1; the D gene is perhaps TRBD1, on 6 matching bases. The DNA sequence reads TGTGCCAGCTCACCGGGGGCTTATTTCGGTGAAGCTTTCTTT. This sequence encodes CASSPGAYFGEAFF.